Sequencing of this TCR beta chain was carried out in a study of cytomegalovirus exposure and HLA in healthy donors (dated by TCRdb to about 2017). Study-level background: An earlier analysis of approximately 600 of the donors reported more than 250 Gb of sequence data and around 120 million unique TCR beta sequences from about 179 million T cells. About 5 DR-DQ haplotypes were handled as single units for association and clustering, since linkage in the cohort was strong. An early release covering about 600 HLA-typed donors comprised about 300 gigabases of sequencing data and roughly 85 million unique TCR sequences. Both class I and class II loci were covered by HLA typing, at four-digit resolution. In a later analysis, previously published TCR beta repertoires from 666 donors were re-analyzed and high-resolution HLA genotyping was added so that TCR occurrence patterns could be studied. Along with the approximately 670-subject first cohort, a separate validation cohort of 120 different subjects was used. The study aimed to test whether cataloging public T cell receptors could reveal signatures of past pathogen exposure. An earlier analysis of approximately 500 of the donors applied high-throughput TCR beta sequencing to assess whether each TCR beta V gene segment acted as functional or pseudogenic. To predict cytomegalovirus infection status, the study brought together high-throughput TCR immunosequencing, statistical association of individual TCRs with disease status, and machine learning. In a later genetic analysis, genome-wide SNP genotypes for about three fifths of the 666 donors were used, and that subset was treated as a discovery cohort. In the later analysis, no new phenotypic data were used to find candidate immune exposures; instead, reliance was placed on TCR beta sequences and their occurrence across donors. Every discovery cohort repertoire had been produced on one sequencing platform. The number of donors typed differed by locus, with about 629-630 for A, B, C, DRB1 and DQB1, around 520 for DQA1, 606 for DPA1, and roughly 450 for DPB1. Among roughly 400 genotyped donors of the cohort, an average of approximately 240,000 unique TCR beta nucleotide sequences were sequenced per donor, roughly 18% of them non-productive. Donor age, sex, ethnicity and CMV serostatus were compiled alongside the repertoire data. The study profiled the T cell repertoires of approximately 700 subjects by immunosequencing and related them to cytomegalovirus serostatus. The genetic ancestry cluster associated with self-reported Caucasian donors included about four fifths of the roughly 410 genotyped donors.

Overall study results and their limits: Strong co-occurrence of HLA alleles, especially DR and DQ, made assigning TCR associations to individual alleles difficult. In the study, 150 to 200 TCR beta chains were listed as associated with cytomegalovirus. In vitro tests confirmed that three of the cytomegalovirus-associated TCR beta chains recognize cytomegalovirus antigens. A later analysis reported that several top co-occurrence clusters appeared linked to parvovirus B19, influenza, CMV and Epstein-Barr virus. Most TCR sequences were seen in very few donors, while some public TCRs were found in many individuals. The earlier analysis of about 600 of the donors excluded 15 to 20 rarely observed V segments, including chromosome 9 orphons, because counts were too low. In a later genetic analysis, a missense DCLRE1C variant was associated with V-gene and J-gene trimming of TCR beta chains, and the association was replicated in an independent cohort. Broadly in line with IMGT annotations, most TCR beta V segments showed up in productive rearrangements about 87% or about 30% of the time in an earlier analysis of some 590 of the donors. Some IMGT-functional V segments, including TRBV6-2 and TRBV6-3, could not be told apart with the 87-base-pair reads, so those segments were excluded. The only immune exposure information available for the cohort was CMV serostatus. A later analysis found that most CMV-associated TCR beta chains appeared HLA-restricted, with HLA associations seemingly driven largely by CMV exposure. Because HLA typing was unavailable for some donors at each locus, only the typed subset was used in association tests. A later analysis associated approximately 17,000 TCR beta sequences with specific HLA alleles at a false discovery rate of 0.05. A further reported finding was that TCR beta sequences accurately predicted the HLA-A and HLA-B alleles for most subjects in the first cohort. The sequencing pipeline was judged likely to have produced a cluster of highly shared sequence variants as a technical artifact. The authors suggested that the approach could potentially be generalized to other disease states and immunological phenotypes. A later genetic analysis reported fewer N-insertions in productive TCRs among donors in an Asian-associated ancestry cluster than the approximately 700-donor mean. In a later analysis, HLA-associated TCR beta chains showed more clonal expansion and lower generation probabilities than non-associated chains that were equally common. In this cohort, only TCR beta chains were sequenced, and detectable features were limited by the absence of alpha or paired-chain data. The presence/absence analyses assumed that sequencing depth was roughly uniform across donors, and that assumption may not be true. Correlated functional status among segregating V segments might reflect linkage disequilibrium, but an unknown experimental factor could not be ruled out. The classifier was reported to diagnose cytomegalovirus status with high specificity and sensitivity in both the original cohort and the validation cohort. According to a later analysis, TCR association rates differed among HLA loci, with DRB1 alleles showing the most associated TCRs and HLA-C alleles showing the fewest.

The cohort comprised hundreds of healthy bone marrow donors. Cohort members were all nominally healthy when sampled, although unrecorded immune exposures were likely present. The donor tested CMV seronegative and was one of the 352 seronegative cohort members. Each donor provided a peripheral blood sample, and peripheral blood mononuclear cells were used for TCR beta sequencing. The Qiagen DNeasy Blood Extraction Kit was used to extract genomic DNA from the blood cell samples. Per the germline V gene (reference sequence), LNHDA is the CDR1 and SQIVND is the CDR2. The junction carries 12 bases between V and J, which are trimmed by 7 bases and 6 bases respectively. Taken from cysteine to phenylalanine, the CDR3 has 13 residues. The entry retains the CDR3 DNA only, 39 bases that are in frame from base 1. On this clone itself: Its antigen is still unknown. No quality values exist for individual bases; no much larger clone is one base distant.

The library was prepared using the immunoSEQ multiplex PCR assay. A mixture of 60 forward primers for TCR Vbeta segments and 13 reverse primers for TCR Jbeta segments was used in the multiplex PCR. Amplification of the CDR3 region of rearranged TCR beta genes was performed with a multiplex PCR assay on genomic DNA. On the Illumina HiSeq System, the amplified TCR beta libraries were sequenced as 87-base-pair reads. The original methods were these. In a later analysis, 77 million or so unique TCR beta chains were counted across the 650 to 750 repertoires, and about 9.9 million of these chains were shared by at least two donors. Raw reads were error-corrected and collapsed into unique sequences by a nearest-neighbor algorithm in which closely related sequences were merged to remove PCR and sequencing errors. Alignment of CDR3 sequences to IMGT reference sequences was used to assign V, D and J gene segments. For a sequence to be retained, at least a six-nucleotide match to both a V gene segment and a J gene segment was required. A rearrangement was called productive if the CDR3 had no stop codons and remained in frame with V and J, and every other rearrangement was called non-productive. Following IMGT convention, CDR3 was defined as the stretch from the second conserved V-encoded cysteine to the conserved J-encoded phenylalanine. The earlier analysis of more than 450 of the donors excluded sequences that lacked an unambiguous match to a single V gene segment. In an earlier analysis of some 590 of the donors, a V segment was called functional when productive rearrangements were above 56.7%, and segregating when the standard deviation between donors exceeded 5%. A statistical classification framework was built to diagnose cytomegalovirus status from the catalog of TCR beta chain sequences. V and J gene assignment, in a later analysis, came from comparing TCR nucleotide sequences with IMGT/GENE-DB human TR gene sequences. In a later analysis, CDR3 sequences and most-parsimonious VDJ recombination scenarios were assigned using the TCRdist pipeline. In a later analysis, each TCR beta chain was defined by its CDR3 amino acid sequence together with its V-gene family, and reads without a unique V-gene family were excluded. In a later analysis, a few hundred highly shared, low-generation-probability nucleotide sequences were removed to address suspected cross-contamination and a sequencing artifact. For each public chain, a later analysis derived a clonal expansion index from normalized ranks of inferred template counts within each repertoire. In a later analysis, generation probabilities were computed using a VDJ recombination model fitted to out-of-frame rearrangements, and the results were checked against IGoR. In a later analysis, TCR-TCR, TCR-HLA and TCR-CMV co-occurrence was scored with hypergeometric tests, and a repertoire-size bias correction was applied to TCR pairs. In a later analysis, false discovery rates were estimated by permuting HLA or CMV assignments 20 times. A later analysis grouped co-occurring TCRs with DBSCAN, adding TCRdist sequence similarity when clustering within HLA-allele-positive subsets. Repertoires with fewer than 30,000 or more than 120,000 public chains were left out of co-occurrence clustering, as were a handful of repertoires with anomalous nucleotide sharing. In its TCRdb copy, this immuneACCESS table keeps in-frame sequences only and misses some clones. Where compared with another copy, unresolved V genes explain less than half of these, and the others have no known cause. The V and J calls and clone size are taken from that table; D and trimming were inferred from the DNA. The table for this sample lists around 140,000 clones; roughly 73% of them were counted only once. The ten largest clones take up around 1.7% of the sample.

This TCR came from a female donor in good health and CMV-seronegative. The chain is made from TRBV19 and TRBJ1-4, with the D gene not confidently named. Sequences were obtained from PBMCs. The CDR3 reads CASIGREDEKLFF. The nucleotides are TGTGCCAGTATCGGCCGGGAGGATGAAAAACTGTTTTTT. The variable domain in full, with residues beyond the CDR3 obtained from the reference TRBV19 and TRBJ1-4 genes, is DGGITQSPKYLFRKEGQNVTLSCEQNLNHDAMYWYRQDPGQGLRLIYYSQIVNDFQKGDIAEGYSVSREKKESFPLTVTSAQKNPTAFYLCASIGREDEKLFFGSGTQLSVL.